The rows below give T cell receptor beta chains drawn from one sample of a study of cytomegalovirus exposure and HLA in healthy donors. Data came from immunoSEQ multiplex PCR; TCRdb stores just in-frame clones and leaves some out. The sample holds some 180,000 clones, 70% to 85% seen once. Material for sequencing was PBMCs. The receptors stem from a girl under 10 years old in good health and CMV-seropositive. CDR3s include the opening cysteine and the closing phenylalanine or tryptophan. A D gene is named only where the DNA matches it firmly. Size is stated for part of the rows, as once, few or many counts, or as a class when the clone is expanded.

V gene	J gene	clone size	D gene	CDR3 DNA	CDR3 protein
TRBV5-1	TRBJ1-6	.	.	TGCGCCAGCAGCCCTCGGCGGGATAAAAATTCACCCCTCCACTTT	CASSPRRDKNSPLHF
TRBV6-1	TRBJ1-2	.	TRBD1	TGTGCCAGCAGGGCCGGACAGGGGAACTATGGCTACACCTTC	CASRAGQGNYGYTF
TRBV14	TRBJ2-3	once	TRBD2	TGTGCCAGCAGCCAAGAACTAGCGGCCCTCACAGATACGCAGTATTTT	CASSQELAALTDTQYF
TRBV28	TRBJ1-1	.	.	TGTGCCAGCAGCCAAACAGTTCAGGGAGCTTTCTTT	CASSQTVQGAFF
TRBV25-1	TRBJ1-2	.	.	TGTGCCAGCAGTGAGGGCGGGACCTATGGCTACACCTTC	CASSEGGTYGYTF
TRBV7-2	TRBJ2-1	.	TRBD2	TGTGCCAGCAGCTTTGTCCCGGGAGGGAACAATGAGCAGTTCTTC	CASSFVPGGNNEQFF
TRBV5-1	TRBJ1-1	few	.	TGCGCCAGCAGCTGGGGGGTTGGGAACACTGAAGCTTTCTTT	CASSWGVGNTEAFF
TRBV5-1	TRBJ1-6	.	.	TGCGCCAGCAGCTTGAATCAGCCTATGAGGGGGAATTCACCCCTCCACTTT	CASSLNQPMRGNSPLHF
TRBV7-6	TRBJ1-1	once	.	TGTGCCAGCAGCTTAGGGCCAGGGGAAGCTGAAGCTTTCTTT	CASSLGPGEAEAFF
TRBV5-1	TRBJ2-1	.	TRBD2	TGCGCCAGCAGTTCCGGACTAGCCGCCTCCTACAATGAGCAGTTCTTC	CASSSGLAASYNEQFF
TRBV6-5	TRBJ1-1	.	TRBD1	TGTGCCAGCACAGGGGGTGGGTCTACTCCAGGAGCTTTCTTT	CASTGGGSTPGAFF
TRBV28	TRBJ2-7	.	.	TGTGCCAGCAGTTTAGGAGAGACTAAAGAGTTACAATACGAGCAGTACTTC	CASSLGETKELQYEQYF
TRBV18	TRBJ2-3	.	.	TGTGCCAGCTCACCGTCCACGGTCTACACAGATACGCAGTATTTT	CASSPSTVYTDTQYF
TRBV27	TRBJ2-7	.	.	TGTGCCAGCAGTCAAACTAGGGGAGGGGGTTACGAGCAGTACTTC	CASSQTRGGGYEQYF
TRBV15	TRBJ2-3	once	.	TGTGCCACCAGCAGAGATCGGGGGTCTAGCACAGATACGCAGTATTTT	CATSRDRGSSTDTQYF
TRBV5-1	TRBJ1-5	.	TRBD1	TGCGCCAGCAGCTTGGATACAGGGGTTCAGCCCCAGCATTTT	CASSLDTGVQPQHF
TRBV7-6	TRBJ2-7	.	TRBD2	TGTGCCAGCAGCTCCCAAGCGGGAGGCGAGCAGTACTTC	CASSSQAGGEQYF
TRBV6-5	TRBJ2-2	once	.	TGTGCCAGCAGGCGTTTGGGGGAGCTGTTTTTT	CASRRLGELFF
TRBV6-1	TRBJ2-1	few	TRBD2	TGTGCCAGCACCGAAACTAGCGGCTCCTACAATGAGCAGTTCTTC	CASTETSGSYNEQFF
TRBV11-2	TRBJ2-6	once	.	TGTGCCAGCAGCTCTATAGGGGGTGGGGCCAACGTCCTGACTTTC	CASSSIGGGANVLTF
TRBV4-1	TRBJ2-1	.	.	TGCGCCAGCAGCCTCTCTCCTGGGACGGCCCTCGGGGGGCAGTTCTTC	CASSLSPGTALGGQFF
TRBV4-1	TRBJ2-7	.	TRBD1	TGCGCCAGCAGCCAAGCATGGGACAGGCCATTGTCCTACGAGCAGTACTTC	CASSQAWDRPLSYEQYF
TRBV6-6	TRBJ2-1	.	TRBD1	TGTGCCAGCAGGGGACAGGGATACAATGAGCAGTTCTTC	CASRGQGYNEQFF
TRBV5-1	TRBJ1-2	.	TRBD1	TGCGCCAGCAGCTTGGACCGACCGGGACAGGGTCCCCCTAACTATGGCTACACCTTC	CASSLDRPGQGPPNYGYTF